Below are 5 T cell receptor beta chains sequenced from a single sample in a study of tumor-infiltrating lymphocytes in primary liver carcinoma. Germline DNA was extracted too, while blood RNA derived from unsorted whole blood. A constant-region primer served to make TCR beta cDNA from around 540 ng total RNA. Three-round nested multiplex PCR performed with slightly modified ARM-PCR produced the TCR beta libraries. The two initial PCR rounds, roughly 9 cycles each, used TRBV1-TRBV30 forward and C-beta reverse primers. Each CDR3 protein is one row after TCRdb ran MiXCR on the multiplex PCR reads. Among 150,000 to 200,000 distinct CDR3 sequences listed, about 61% were seen once. The sequencing input was peripheral blood. The source is an older woman with primary liver carcinoma and hepatitis B virus infection.

Note on this clonotype: Sequence at one end of the junction differs from germline and may be a read error. The CDR3: CANSLRGLASTINYNEQFF. The CDR3 DNA is TGTGCCAACAGCTTGCGAGGACTAGCCTCAACAATTAACTACAATGAGCAGTTCTTC. The chain couples TRBV5-4 to TRBJ2-1, with 8 positions matching TRBD2. There are 19 residues in the CDR3. CDR1 is SGHNT, CDR2 YYREEE, per germline (reference sequence).

This clonotype was recorded once. Its ends do not fully match the called genes, so a read error is possible. The chain employs TRBV2 and TRBJ2-6; possible D gene TRBD2, 6 bases. The CDR3 sequence is 16 residues long. Germline CDR1 SNHLY, CDR2 FYNNEI. The CDR3 region is CASSNRGARGANVLIF. CDR3 in DNA: TGTGCCAGCAGTAACCGCGGGGCGAGAGGGGCCAACGTCCTGATTTTC.

The J gene is TRBJ2-3, the V gene TRBV28, with D possibly TRBD1 on 6 matching bases. V dropped 10 bases and J dropped 4 bases, with 21 bases sitting between them. The CDR3 consists of 15 residues. CDR1 and CDR2 from the germline V gene are MDHEN and SYDVKM. CDR3 nucleotide sequence: TGTGCCACCAATACCCCGGACAGATTTCCAGATACGCAGTATTTT. Amino acid sequence: CATNTPDRFPDTQYF.

On this clonotype itself: The CDR3 carries no conserved terminal phenylalanine or tryptophan, so it likely arises from a read error. V usage is TRBV28 and J usage is TRBJ2-2; D is perhaps TRBD2 (6 bases). The CDR3 is 19 residues long. Trimming cost V 8 bases and J 1 base, with 26 bases left between them. Germline CDR1 reads MDHEN; CDR2 reads SYDVKM. The CDR3 protein is CASHPFFGGTSVNTGELFL. The CDR3 DNA reads as TGTGCCAGCCACCCCTTCTTCGGAGGGACTTCGGTGAACACCGGGGAGCTGTTTCTT.

With regard to this clonotype: It may be a read error: a sequence one base away is much more abundant. V is TRBV6-1 and J is TRBJ1-5, with TRBD1 matching 8 bases. This CDR3 is built from 15 residues. The germline V gene has CDR1 MNHNS and CDR2 SASEGT. Unmatched junction bases numbered 11, after V lost 10 bases and J lost 3 bases. The CDR3: CATRRQGYNNQPQHF. The CDR3 region has the DNA TGTGCCACCAGACGACAGGGGTATAACAATCAGCCCCAGCATTTT.